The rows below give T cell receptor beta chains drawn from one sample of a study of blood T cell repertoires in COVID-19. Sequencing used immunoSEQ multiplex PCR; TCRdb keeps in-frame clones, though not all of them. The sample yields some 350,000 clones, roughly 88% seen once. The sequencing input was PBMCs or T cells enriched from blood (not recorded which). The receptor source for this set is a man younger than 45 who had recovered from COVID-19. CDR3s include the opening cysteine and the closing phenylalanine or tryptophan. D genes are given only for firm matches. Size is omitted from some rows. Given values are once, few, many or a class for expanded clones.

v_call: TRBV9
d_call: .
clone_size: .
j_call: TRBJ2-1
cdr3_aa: CASSVAGGHNEQFF
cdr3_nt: TGTGCCAGCAGCGTAGCGGGGGGCCACAATGAGCAGTTCTTC

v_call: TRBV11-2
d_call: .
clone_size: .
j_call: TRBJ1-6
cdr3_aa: CASSSRGSSYNSPLHF
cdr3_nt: TGTGCCAGCAGCTCTCGGGGGAGCTCCTATAATTCACCCCTCCACTTT

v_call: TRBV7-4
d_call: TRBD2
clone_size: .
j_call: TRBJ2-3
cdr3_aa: CASSLGLAGGIGRYF
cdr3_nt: TGTGCCAGCAGCTTAGGACTAGCGGGGGGGATAGGACGGTATTTT

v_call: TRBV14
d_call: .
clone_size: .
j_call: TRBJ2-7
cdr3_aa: CASSQASFEQYF
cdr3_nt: TGTGCCAGCAGCCAAGCTAGTTTTGAGCAGTACTTC

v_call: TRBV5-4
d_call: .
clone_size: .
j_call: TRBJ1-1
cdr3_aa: CASSSTAIGTEAFF
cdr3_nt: TGTGCCAGCAGCTCGACAGCCATAGGGACTGAAGCTTTCTTT

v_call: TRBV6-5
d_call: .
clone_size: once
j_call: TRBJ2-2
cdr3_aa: CASRGHNTGELFF
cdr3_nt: TGTGCCAGCAGGGGACATAACACCGGGGAGCTGTTTTTT

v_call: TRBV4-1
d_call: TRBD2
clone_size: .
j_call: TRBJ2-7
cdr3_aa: CASSQREGLAGDYEQYF
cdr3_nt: TGCGCCAGCAGCCAAAGGGAAGGACTAGCGGGGGACTACGAGCAGTACTTC

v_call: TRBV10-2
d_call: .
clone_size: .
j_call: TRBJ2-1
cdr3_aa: CASSRSGWYNEQFF
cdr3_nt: TGCGCCAGCAGTAGGTCAGGGTGGTACAATGAGCAGTTCTTC

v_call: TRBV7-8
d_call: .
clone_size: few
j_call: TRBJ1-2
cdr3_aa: CASSLDRANYGYTF
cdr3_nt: TGTGCCAGCAGCTTAGACAGGGCCAACTATGGCTACACCTTC

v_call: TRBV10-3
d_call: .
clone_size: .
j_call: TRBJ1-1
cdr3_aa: CAISEVVARPEAFF
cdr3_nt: TGTGCCATCAGTGAAGTGGTGGCTCGCCCTGAAGCTTTCTTT

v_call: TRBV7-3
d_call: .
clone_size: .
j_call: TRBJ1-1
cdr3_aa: CASSQAGSERAFF
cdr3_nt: TGTGCCAGCAGCCAGGCGGGCTCGGAGAGGGCTTTCTTT

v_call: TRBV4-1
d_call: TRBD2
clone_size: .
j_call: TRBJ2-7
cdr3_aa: CASSQEVGGANEQYF
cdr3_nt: TGCGCCAGCAGCCAAGAAGTCGGGGGGGCCAACGAGCAGTACTTC

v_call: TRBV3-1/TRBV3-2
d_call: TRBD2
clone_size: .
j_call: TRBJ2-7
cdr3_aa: CASSTLAGGGEQYF
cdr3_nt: TGTGCCAGCAGCACCCTAGCGGGGGGCGGCGAGCAGTACTTC

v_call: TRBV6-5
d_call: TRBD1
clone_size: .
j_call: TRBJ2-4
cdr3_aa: CASSPTGQGENIQYF
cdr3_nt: TGTGCCAGCAGCCCGACGGGACAGGGCGAAAACATTCAGTACTTC

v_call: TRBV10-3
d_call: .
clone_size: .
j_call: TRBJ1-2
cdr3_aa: CAISDRGDYGYTF
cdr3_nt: TGTGCCATCAGTGATCGGGGAGACTATGGCTACACCTTC

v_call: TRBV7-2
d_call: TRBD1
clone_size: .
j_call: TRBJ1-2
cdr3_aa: CASSFPGQRIYGYTF
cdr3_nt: TGTGCCAGCAGCTTTCCGGGACAGCGGATCTATGGCTACACCTTC

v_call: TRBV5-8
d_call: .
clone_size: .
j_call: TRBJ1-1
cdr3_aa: CASSLTGNTEAFF
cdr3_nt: TGTGCCAGCAGCTTGACTGGGAACACTGAAGCTTTCTTT

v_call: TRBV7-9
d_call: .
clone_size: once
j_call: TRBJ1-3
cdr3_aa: CAILYSSGNTIYF
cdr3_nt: TGTGCCATCTTGTACTCCTCTGGAAACACCATATATTTT

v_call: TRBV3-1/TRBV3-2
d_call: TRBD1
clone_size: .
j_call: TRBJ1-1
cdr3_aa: CASSQGTGNTEAFF
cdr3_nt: TGTGCCAGCAGCCAGGGGACAGGGAACACTGAAGCTTTCTTT

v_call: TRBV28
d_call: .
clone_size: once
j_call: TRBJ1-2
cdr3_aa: CASSAMENYGYTF
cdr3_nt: TGTGCCAGCAGTGCGATGGAGAACTATGGCTACACCTTC

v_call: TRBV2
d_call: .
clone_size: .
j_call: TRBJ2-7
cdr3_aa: CASLMETYEQYF
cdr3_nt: TGTGCCAGCCTAATGGAGACTTACGAGCAGTACTTC

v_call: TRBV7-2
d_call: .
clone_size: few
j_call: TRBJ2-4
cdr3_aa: CASSFTGSRNIQYF
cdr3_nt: TGTGCCAGCAGCTTTACAGGGTCAAGAAACATTCAGTACTTC

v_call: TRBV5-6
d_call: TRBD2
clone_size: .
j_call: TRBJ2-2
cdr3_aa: CASSSGTSGWNTGELFF
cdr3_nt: TGTGCCAGCAGCTCTGGGACTAGCGGATGGAACACCGGGGAGCTGTTTTTT

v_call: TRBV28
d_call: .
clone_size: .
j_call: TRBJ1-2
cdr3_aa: CASNLSGGPNYGYTF
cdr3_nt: TGTGCCAGCAACCTATCGGGGGGGCCTAACTATGGCTACACCTTC

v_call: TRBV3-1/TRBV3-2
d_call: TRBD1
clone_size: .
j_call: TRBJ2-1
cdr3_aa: CASSQDPGQGPYNEQFF
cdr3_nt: TGTGCCAGCAGCCAAGATCCCGGACAGGGTCCCTACAATGAGCAGTTCTTC

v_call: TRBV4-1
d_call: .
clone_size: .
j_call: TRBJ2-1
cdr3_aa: CASSPRETEYNEQFF
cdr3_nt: TGCGCCAGCAGCCCCCGAGAGACAGAGTACAATGAGCAGTTCTTC

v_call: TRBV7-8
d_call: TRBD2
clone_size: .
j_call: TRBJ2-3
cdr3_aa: CASSLDGRWRVVAGDSTDTQYF
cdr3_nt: TGTGCCAGCAGCTTAGATGGGCGTTGGAGGGTGGTAGCGGGTGATAGCACAGATACGCAGTATTTT

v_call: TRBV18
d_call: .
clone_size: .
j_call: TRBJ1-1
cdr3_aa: CASSPAPGNTEAFF
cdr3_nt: TGTGCCAGCTCACCAGCCCCCGGGAACACTGAAGCTTTCTTT

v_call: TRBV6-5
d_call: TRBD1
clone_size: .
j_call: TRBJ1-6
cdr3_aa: CASTPGTGANSPLHF
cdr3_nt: TGTGCCAGCACCCCGGGGACAGGGGCTAATTCACCCCTCCACTTT

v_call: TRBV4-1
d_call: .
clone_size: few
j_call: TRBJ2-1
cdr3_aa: CASRSVSSEQFF
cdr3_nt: TGCGCCAGCAGATCGGTTTCTAGTGAGCAGTTCTTC

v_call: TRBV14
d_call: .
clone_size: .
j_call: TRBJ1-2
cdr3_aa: CASSQEGATRDYTF
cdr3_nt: TGTGCCAGCAGCCAAGAGGGGGCGACCCGGGACTACACCTTC

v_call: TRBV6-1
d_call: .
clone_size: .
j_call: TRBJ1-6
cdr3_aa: CASSEATPLHF
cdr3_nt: TGTGCCAGCAGTGAAGCTACACCCCTCCACTTT

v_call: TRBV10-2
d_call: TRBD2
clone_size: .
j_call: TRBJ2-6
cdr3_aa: CAIRGGGANVLTF
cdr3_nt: TGCGCCATCCGGGGGGGAGGGGCCAACGTCCTGACTTTC

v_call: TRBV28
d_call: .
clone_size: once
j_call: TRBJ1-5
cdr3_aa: CASSFGQPQHF
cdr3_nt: TGTGCCAGCAGTTTCGGTCAGCCCCAGCATTTT

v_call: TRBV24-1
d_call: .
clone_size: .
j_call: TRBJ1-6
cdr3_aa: CATRESRGSPLHF
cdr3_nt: TGTGCCACCCGTGAATCCCGGGGATCACCCCTCCACTTT

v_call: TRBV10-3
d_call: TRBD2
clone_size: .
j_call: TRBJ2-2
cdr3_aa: CAISKSLTGVSGGALNTGELFF
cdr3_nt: TGTGCCATCAGCAAGTCTTTAACTGGGGTTAGCGGGGGGGCGCTTAACACCGGGGAGCTGTTTTTT

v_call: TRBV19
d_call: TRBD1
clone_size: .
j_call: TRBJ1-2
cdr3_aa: CASRKDRTNYGYTF
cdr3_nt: TGTGCCAGTAGAAAGGACAGGACTAACTATGGCTACACCTTC

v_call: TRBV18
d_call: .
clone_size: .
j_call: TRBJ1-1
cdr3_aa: CASSPDSLNTEAFF
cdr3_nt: TGTGCCAGCTCACCAGACAGCCTGAACACTGAAGCTTTCTTT

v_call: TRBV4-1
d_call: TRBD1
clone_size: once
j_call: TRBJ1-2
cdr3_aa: CASSHSGQPYGYTF
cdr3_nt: TGCGCCAGCAGCCACTCGGGACAGCCCTATGGCTACACCTTC

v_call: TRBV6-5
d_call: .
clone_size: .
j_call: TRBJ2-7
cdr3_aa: CASSYNGAGGYEQYF
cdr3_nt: TGTGCCAGCAGTTATAATGGGGCCGGGGGATACGAGCAGTACTTC

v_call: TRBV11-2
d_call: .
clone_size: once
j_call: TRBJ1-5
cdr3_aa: CASSAGTAGGNQPQHF
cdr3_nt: TGTGCCAGCAGCGCCGGAACAGCAGGGGGCAATCAGCCCCAGCATTTT